A single sample gave rise to the 26 T cell receptor beta chains below, sequenced in a study of T cell changes during pregnancy in multiple sclerosis. Sequencing was performed with immunoSEQ multiplex PCR; in TCRdb, only in-frame clones are kept and a portion is missing. The sample holds about 67,000 clones, about 92% seen once. The input for sequencing was peripheral blood, taken in the second trimester of pregnancy. Receptor source: a female donor in good health, enrolled as a control in a pregnancy study.

The gene calls are TRBV2 and TRBJ2-3; 8 bases are shared with TRBD2. This CDR3 has 18 residues. V shed 5 bases, J shed 2 bases, and the junction held 15 bases outside the gene matches. Germline CDR1 is SNHLY and CDR2 is FYNNEI. CDR3 region: CASSKEEIAGSVTDTQYF. DNA of the CDR3: TGTGCCAGCAGTAAGGAGGAGATAGCGGGGTCGGTCACAGATACGCAGTATTTT.

This chain links TRBV14 with TRBJ2-7, with TRBD1 matching over 9 bases. J was trimmed by 5 bases and V by 5 bases; bases with no gene match: 19. The CDR3 loop spans 18 amino acids. Germline CDR1 and CDR2: SGHDN and FVKESK. CDR3 in amino acids: CASSEATGTGTLWNEQYF. The CDR3 DNA follows: TGTGCCAGCAGCGAAGCAACCGGGACAGGGACCCTTTGGAACGAGCAGTACTTC.

The chain carries TRBV2 and TRBJ2-3; possibly TRBD1 for D (5 bases). Germline CDR1 is SNHLY and CDR2 is FYNNEI. The length of the CDR3 is 15 residues. V was clipped by 2 bases and J by 0 bases, with 9 bases between them. The CDR3 nucleotides read TGTGCCAGCAGTGAAAGGGGCCCTAGCACAGATACGCAGTATTTT. Its protein is CASSERGPSTDTQYF.

The CDR3, as DNA: TGTGCCAGTAGTCCCCGTCAGGGGCTAGGAAAGGAGCTGTTTTTT. Encoded protein: CASSPRQGLGKELFF. The chain couples TRBV19 to TRBJ2-2; possible D gene TRBD1, 6 bases. The V gene's germline CDR1 is LNHDA and CDR2 SQIVND (reference sequence). CDR3 length equals 15 residues. The V gene lost 5 bases and the J gene lost 10 bases, with 20 bases spanning the gap.

A single count supports this clone. The chain recombines TRBV30 with TRBJ1-2, with TRBD1 matching 9 bases. Germline-derived CDR1 and CDR2 are GTSNPN and SVGIG (reference sequence). After removal of 1 base from V and 6 bases from J, the junction contained 9 bases not matched to a gene. This CDR3 comprises 15 residues. CDR3 region: CAWSATRGQGNGYTF. CDR3 DNA: TGTGCCTGGAGTGCAACTCGGGGACAGGGAAATGGCTACACCTTC.

This sequence joins TRBV10-1 and TRBJ2-3; 8 bases map to TRBD2. The CDR3 is 16 amino acids. The V segment lost 2 bases and the J segment 6 bases; nucleotides outside the gene matches: 10. The germline V gene encodes CDR1 WNHNN and CDR2 SYGVQD (reference sequence). The CDR3, as DNA: TGCGCCAGCAGTGAGGTCGGCGGGGGGCCATACGATACGCAGTATTTT. Its protein is CASSEVGGGPYDTQYF.

The chain is built from TRBV7-9 and TRBJ2-5; the D gene is possibly TRBD2 (7 bases). V was shortened by 5 bases and J by 2 bases, with 21 bases between the two germline ends. The CDR3 length is 17 residues. Germline loops: CDR1 SEHNR, CDR2 FQNEAQ (reference sequence). This CDR3 is CASSRDEGGWYQETQYF. The CDR3 DNA sequence: TGTGCCAGCAGCCGAGATGAGGGGGGGTGGTATCAAGAGACCCAGTACTTC.

This clone was seen only once. The chain is built from TRBV30 and TRBJ1-4; D is uncertain. The ends were cut back, 6 bases at V and 12 bases at J, with 26 bases in the middle. Germline loops: CDR1 GTSNPN, CDR2 SVGIG (reference sequence). The CDR3 totals 15 residues. The CDR3 is CACPREGSLNNQLFF. CDR3 nucleotides: TGTGCCTGTCCCCGAGAGGGAAGCCTTAATAACCAACTGTTTTTT.

The V call is TRBV2, the J call TRBJ1-2, with a weak D call TRBD1 (6 bases). CDR1 and CDR2 from the germline V gene are SNHLY and FYNNEI. V shed 4 bases and J shed 4 bases, with 13 bases lying between them. The CDR3 is 14 amino acids. CDR3 nucleotide sequence: TGTGCCAGCAGTGTATCAGGGGCCTCCTATGGCTACACCTTC. Encoded protein: CASSVSGASYGYTF.

The chain is built from TRBV9 and TRBJ1-2, with TRBD1 as a possible D gene (6 bases). Germline V lookup: CDR1 SGDLS, CDR2 YYNGEE. Trimming left V 0 bases short and J 7 bases short, with 22 bases between. This CDR3 contains 17 residues. CDR3 amino acids: CASSVEARGKGYSGYTF. The CDR3 DNA reads TGTGCCAGCAGCGTAGAGGCGAGGGGGAAGGGTTATTCTGGCTACACCTTC.

The CDR3 is CASSFYSGNTIYF. CDR3 DNA sequence: TGTGCCAGCAGCTTCTACTCTGGAAACACCATATATTTT. The rearrangement links TRBV5-6 to TRBJ1-3; no firm D call. V lost 2 bases, J lost 0 bases, and 3 bases lay in between. The CDR3 runs 13 residues. Germline CDR1 is SGHDT and CDR2 is YYEEEE.

The chain joins TRBV14 to TRBJ2-3, with 7 bases identical to TRBD1. The CDR3 consists of 13 residues. Germline CDR1 reads SGHDN; CDR2 reads FVKESK. The junction had 5 bases not matched to a gene; V was cut back by 6 bases and J by 5 bases. DNA of the CDR3: TGTGCCAGCAGAATACAGGGGCAAGATACGCAGTATTTT. The encoded protein is CASRIQGQDTQYF.

V is TRBV21-1 and J is TRBJ2-1; the D segment call TRBD2 is taken from the table without a DNA check. TRBV21-1 is tagged as a pseudogene. This CDR3 spans 15 amino acids. The CDR3 nucleotides read TGTGCCAGCAGAGAGACTAGTCTCCCCTACAATGAGCAGTTCTTC. Its protein product is CASRETSLPYNEQFF.

The genes are TRBV7-3 and TRBJ2-1; perhaps TRBD2 as D (6 bases). The CDR3 has 15 residues. Per germline, CDR1 SGHTA and CDR2 FQGTGA. V was cut by 4 bases and J by 7 bases, with 17 bases left in between. CDR3 region: CASSSRDSRGNEQFF. In nucleotides, the CDR3 is TGTGCCAGCAGCTCCCGGGACTCCCGAGGGAATGAGCAGTTCTTC.

This chain links TRBV18 with TRBJ2-1; 7 nucleotides align to TRBD2. Germline V CDR1 and CDR2: KGHSH, LQKENI. The CDR3 extends over 16 amino acids. V was pared by 2 bases and J by 5 bases, with 9 bases of the junction left unmatched. The CDR3 nucleotides are TGTGCCAGCTCACCATCCCCTAGCGGAACAAACAATGAGCAGTTCTTC. Amino acid sequence: CASSPSPSGTNNEQFF. Together with reference TRBV18 and TRBJ2-1, the CDR3 gives the full variable domain: NAGVMQNPRHLVRRRGQEARLRCSPMKGHSHVYWYRQLPEEGLKFMVYLQKENIIDESGMPKERFSAEFPKEGPSILRIQQVVRGDSAAYFCASSPSPSGTNNEQFFGPGTRLTVL.

This clone came up a few times. This chain connects TRBV5-5 to TRBJ2-7; 7 bases map to TRBD2. Unmatched junction bases numbered 2, after V lost 0 bases and J lost 2 bases. Germline V gene lookup returns CDR1 SGHKS and CDR2 YYEKEE (reference sequence). CDR3 length equals 14 residues. CDR3 sequence (DNA): TGTGCCAGCAGCTTGGAAGGGACTACCTACGAGCAGTACTTC. Protein sequence: CASSLEGTTYEQYF.

The chain links TRBV6-4 to TRBJ2-3; no reliable D call. Trimming removed 2 bases at V and 7 bases at J, with 19 bases between. This CDR3 contains 16 residues. Per germline, CDR1 MRHNA and CDR2 SNTAGT. CDR3 amino acids: CASSDVQVPPLNTQYF. CDR3 nucleotide sequence: TGTGCCAGCAGTGACGTCCAGGTCCCACCTCTCAATACGCAGTATTTT.

The chain recombines TRBV4-3 with TRBJ2-1; 8 bases line up with TRBD2. The V gene's germline CDR1 is LGHNA and CDR2 YSLEER. After removal of 4 bases from V and 8 bases from J, the junction contained 10 bases not matched to a gene. The CDR3 sequence is 15 residues long. The CDR3 sequence is CASSPGLGLSDEQFF. CDR3 in DNA: TGCGCCAGCAGCCCGGGACTAGGTCTTAGCGATGAGCAGTTCTTC.

V usage is TRBV10-3 and J usage is TRBJ2-1; TRBD2 agrees at 8 bases. V shed 4 bases and J 1 base; nucleotides not matched to a gene: 12. Per germline, CDR1 ENHRY and CDR2 SYGVKD. This CDR3 has 18 residues. In DNA form, the CDR3 reads TGTGCCATCAGTGGTGGGCGGGGGGCCGTCACATCCTACAATGAGCAGTTCTTC. Translated: CAISGGRGAVTSYNEQFF.

CDR3: CASSTDRGLRQPQHF. CDR3 nucleotides: TGCGCCAGCAGCACGGACAGGGGGCTTCGTCAGCCCCAGCATTTT. The V gene is TRBV5-1, the J gene TRBJ1-5; 11 bases align to TRBD1. CDR3 length: 15 residues. Germline V lookup: CDR1 SGHRS, CDR2 YFSETQ. J was trimmed by 6 bases and V by 4 bases; bases with no gene match: 6.

This clone was counted a few times. The CDR3 DNA is TGTGCCAGCAGCTTAGGAGCCAGCAATGAGCAGTTCTTC. It translates to CASSLGASNEQFF. The chain recombines TRBV7-3 with TRBJ2-1; D call uncertain. Germline CDR1 and CDR2: SGHTA and FQGTGA. Trimming removed 2 bases from V and 6 bases from J, with 8 bases in between. The length of the CDR3 is 13 residues.

The chain combines TRBV5-6 with TRBJ1-2; 8 nucleotides line up with TRBD1. The V gene end was trimmed by 4 bases and the J gene end by 3 bases; junction bases not matched to a gene: 2. The germline gives CDR1 SGHDT, CDR2 YYEEEE. CDR3 length: 13 amino acids. CDR3 sequence (DNA): TGTGCCAGCAGCGAGGACAGGGACTATGGCTACACCTTC. Translating it yields CASSEDRDYGYTF.

This clone was counted a single time. The chain carries TRBV18 and TRBJ2-7; 7 positions agree with TRBD2. The CDR3 spans 16 residues. CDR1 is KGHSH, CDR2 LQKENI, per germline. V trimming: 3 bases; J trimming: 3 bases; junction bases outside the gene matches: 11. The CDR3 loop is CASSPNPAGSIYEQYF. The CDR3 DNA sequence: TGTGCCAGCTCACCTAACCCAGCGGGGTCTATCTACGAGCAGTACTTC.

CDR3 sequence: CASSQDREETQYF. For the CDR3, the DNA is TGCGCCAGCAGCCAGGACAGGGAAGAGACCCAGTACTTC. The V gene is TRBV4-3, the J gene TRBJ2-5; 8 nucleotides agree with TRBD1. V shed 3 bases and J 3 bases; nucleotides not matched to a gene: 0. Germline V gene data show CDR1 as LGHNA and CDR2 as YSLEER. The CDR3 runs to 13 residues.

CDR3 coding DNA: TGTGCCAGCAGCCCCCACGCGGGGGACGGCACAGATACGCAGTATTTT. It is translated as CASSPHAGDGTDTQYF. The chain joins TRBV5-4 to TRBJ2-3; 7 bases fit TRBD2. J was trimmed by 1 base and V by 4 bases; bases with no gene match: 9. This CDR3 comprises 16 residues. Germline V gene sequence: CDR1 SGHNT, CDR2 YYREEE (reference sequence).

The chain uses TRBV6-1 and TRBJ2-1; TRBD2 aligns across 8 bases. Losses at the gene ends were 4 bases for V and 5 bases for J; bases not matched to a gene: 7. Per the germline V gene, CDR1 is MNHNS and CDR2 is SASEGT. The CDR3 sequence is 15 residues long. The CDR3 region has the DNA TGTGCCAGCAGTGGGAAAACTAGCGGCAACAATGAGCAGTTCTTC. It is translated as CASSGKTSGNNEQFF.